The source of this T cell receptor (beta chain) is a study of CD8+CD57+ T cells in acquired aplastic anemia. Study-wide findings and caveats: Found in both controls and patients were approximately 31 CD8+ CDR3 sequences.

Germline V gene sequence: CDR1 LNHNV, CDR2 YYDKDF (reference sequence). V lost 0 bases to trimming and J lost 2 bases, with 13 bases between them. The CDR3 runs to 16 residues. CDR3 and TCR beta VDJ profiling relied on a genomic DNA template. One entry per CDR3 protein results from TCRdb running MiXCR on the reads. This table holds 150,000 to 200,000 distinct CDR3 sequences, over 60% found once. This clonotype was counted a single time. The target antigen is unknown. This TCR was sampled from a human donor with severe aplastic anemia or a healthy control (not recorded which). The chain employs TRBV15 and TRBJ1-2; maybe TRBD1 (6 bases). Sequencing was carried out using sorted CD4+, CD8+, or CD8+CD57+ T cells (not recorded which) from PBMCs. The CDR3 here is CATSRERDIINYGYTF. The CDR3 nucleotides read TGTGCCACCAGCAGAGAGAGGGACATAATAAACTATGGCTACACCTTC.